What follows is one T cell receptor beta chain and its context. This clone's antigen is unknown. Base qualities are missing; no much larger clone stands one base away. The data were taken from a study of blood T cell repertoires in COVID-19 (dated by TCRdb to about 2020). The study in broad terms: Collaborator samples came from the United States, Italy and Spain and covered acute and convalescent phases of COVID-19. The material from the prospective study consisted of cDNA or gDNA derived from T cells, B-cell-depleted T cells, or PBMCs. Deeply sampled blood TCRbeta repertoires from subjects exposed to, actively infected with, or recovered from COVID-19 were included in the dataset. The repertoires were released in a freely available public database intended as a resource for research on the immune response to SARS-CoV-2. The samples were drawn from the first 160 participants of the ongoing ImmuneRACE study and from 1,254 subjects provided by 6 global collaborators. The sample metadata nearly always contained a de-identified subject ID, COVID-19 status, age in years and sex. Where available, HLA class I and class II types were taken from metadata supplied by the sample provider and were not determined by assay-based typing. The study at large found these results: The amount of clinical and demographic metadata varied by source and participant and was provided uncurated.

CDR1 is given as SGHVS and CDR2 as FNYEAQ, both from the germline V gene. The CDR3, from cysteine to phenylalanine, totals 15 residues. Only CDR3 DNA remains: 45 bases, in frame from the first base. V lost 3 bases and J lost 0 bases; the stretch between them is 6 bases long. The immunoSEQ Assay, a bias-controlled multiplex PCR, was used to amplify TCRbeta CDR3 regions from genomic DNA. In the authors' own workflow: The number of nucleated cells in each sample was estimated by amplification of reference gene primers within the assay. Sequence reads were collapsed and filtered to measure the absolute abundance of every unique TCRbeta CDR3 rearrangement. For each sample, productive Simpson clonality was calculated as the square root of Simpson's diversity index across productive rearrangements. The source is immuneACCESS, and TCRdb retained only in-frame sequences with V and J called. Part of the clones is not carried over; for the studies checked, unresolved V genes explain less than half of this, and the remainder is unexplained. Clone size and the V and J calls come from that table; the DNA yielded D and trimming. Here the sample has just over 250,000 clones; roughly 90% occur a single time. Jointly, the top ten make up approximately 4% of the sample.

Another Seattle source contributed samples from volunteer blood donors who had recovered from COVID-19. Each collaborating institution followed its own protocols to collect whole blood in K2EDTA tubes. For TCRbeta analysis, collaborators shipped samples in one of three forms: frozen whole blood, isolated PBMCs, or DNA extracted from either of those sample types. The clonotype comes from a man aged 55 to 70 who had recovered from COVID-19. The V gene is TRBV7-6 and the J gene is TRBJ1-6, with TRBD1 as a weak D call on 5 bases. Sequencing was done on a sample of peripheral blood. The DNA sequence is TGTGCCAGCAGCTTTCAGGGCTCCTATAATTCACCCCTCCACTTT. This yields the protein CASSFQGSYNSPLHF.